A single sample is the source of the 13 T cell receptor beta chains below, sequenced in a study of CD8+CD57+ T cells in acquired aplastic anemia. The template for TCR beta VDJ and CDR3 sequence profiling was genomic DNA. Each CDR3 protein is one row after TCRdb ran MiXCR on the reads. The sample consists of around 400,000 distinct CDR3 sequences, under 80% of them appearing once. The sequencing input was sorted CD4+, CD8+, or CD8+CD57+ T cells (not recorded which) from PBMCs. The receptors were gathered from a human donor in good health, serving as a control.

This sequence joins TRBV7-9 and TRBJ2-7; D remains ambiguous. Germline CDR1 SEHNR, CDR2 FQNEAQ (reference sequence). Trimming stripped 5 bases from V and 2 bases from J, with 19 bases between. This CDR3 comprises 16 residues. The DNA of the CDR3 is TGTGCCAGCAGCCAAGACGGTCGGGCTAGTCCCTACGAGCAGTACTTC. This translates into CASSQDGRASPYEQYF. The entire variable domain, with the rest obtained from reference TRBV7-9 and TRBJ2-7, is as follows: DTGVSQNPRHKITKRGQNVTFRCDPISEHNRLYWYRQTLGQGPEFLTYFQNEAQLEKSRLLSDRFSAERPKGSFSTLEIQRTEQGDSAMYLCASSQDGRASPYEQYFGPGTRLTVT.

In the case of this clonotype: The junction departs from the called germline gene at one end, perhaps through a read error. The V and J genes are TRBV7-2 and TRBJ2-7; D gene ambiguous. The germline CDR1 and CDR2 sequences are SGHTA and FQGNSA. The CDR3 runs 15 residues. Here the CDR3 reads CASSSGSAIAYEHYF. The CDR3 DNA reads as TGTGCCAGCAGCTCAGGCTCGGCGATAGCCTACGAGCATTACTTC. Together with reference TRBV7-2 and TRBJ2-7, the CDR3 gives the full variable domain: GAGVSQSPSNKVTEKGKDVELRCDPISGHTALYWYRQSLGQGLEFLIYFQGNSAPDKSGLPSDRFSAERTGGSVSTLTIQRTQQEDSAVYLCASSSGSAIAYEHYFGPGTRLTVT.

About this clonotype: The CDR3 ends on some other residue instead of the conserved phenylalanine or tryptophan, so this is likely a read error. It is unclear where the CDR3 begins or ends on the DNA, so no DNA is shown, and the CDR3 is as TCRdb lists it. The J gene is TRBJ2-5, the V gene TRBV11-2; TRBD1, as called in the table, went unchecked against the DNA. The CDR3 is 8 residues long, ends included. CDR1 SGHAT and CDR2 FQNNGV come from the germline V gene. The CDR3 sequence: CASSLFGA.

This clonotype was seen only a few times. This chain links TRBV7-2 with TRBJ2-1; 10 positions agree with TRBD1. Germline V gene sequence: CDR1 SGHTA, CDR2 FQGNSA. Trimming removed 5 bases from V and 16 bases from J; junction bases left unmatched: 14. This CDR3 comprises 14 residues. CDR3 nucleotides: TGTGCCAGCAGCACGGGACAGGGGTACGAGCAGTACTTCTTC. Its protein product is CASSTGQGYEQYFF.

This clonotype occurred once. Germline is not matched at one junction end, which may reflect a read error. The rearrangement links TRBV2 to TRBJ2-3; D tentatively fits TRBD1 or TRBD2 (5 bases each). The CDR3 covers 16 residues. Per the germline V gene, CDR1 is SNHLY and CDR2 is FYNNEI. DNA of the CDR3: TGTGCCAGCAGCTTCGGTCTCGACCGGGGCACAGATACGGAGTATTTT. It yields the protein CASSFGLDRGTDTEYF.

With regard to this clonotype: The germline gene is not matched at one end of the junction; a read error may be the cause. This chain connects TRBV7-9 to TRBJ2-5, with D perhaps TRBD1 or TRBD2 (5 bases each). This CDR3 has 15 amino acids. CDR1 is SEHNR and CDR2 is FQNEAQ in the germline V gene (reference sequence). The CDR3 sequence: CASMCEDRDQRSKYF. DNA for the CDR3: TGTGCCAGCATGTGCGAGGACCGGGACCAACGGAGCAAGTACTTT. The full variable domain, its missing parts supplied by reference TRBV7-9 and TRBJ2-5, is DTGVSQNPRHKITKRGQNVTFRCDPISEHNRLYWYRQTLGQGPEFLTYFQNEAQLEKSRLLSDRFSAERPKGSFSTLEIQRTEQGDSAMYLCASMCEDRDQRSKYFGPGTRLLVL.

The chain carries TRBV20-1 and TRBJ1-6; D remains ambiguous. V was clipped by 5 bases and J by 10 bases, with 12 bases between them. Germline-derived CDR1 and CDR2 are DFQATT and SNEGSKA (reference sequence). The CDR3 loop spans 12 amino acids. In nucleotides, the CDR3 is TGCAGTGCTTCCACACAATCCTCACCCCTCCACTTT. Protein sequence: CSASTQSSPLHF.

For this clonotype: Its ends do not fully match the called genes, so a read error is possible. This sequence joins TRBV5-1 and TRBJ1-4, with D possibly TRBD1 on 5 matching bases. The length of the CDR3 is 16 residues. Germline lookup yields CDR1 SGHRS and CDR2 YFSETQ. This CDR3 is CASSLVSGRCVEKLFF. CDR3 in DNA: TGTGCCAGCAGCTTGGTTTCAGGGCGCTGCGTAGAAAAACTGTTTTTT.

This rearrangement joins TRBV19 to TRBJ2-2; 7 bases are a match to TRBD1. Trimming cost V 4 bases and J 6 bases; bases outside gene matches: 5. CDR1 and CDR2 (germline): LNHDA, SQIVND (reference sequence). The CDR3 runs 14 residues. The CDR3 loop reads CASSTQGSAGELFF. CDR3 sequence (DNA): TGTGCCAGTAGTACACAGGGGTCGGCCGGGGAGCTGTTTTTT.

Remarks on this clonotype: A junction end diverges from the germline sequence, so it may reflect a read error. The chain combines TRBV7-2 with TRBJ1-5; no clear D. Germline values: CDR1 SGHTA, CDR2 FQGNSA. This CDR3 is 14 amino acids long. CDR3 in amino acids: CASSFQTHNEQLFF. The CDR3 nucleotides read TGTGCCAGCAGCTTCCAGACCCACAATGAGCAGCTCTTCTTT. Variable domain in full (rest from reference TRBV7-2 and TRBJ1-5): GAGVSQSPSNKVTEKGKDVELRCDPISGHTALYWYRQSLGQGLEFLIYFQGNSAPDKSGLPSDRFSAERTGGSVSTLTIQRTQQEDSAVYLCASSFQTHNEQLFFGDGTRLSIL.

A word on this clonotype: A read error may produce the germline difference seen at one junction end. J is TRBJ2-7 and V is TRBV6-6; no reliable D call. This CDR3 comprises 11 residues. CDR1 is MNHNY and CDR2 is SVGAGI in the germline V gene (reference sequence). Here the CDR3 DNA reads TGTGCCGGCAGTGACCGCTACGAGCAGTACTTC. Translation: CAGSDRYEQYF.

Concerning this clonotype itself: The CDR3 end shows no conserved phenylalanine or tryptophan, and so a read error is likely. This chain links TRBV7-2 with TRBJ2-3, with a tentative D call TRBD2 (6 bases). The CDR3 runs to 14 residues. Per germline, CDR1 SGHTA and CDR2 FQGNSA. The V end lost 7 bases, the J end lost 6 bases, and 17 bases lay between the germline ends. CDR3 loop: CASTVSRRADTQYL. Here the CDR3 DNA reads TGTGCCAGCACCGTTAGCAGGAGGGCGGATACGCAGTATCTT.

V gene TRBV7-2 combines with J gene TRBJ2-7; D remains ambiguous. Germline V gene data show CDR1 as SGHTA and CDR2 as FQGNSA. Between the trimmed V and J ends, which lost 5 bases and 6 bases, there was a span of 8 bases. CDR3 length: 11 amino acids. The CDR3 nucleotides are TGTGCCAGCAGCGTCGTCAGCGAGCAGTACTTC. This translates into CASSVVSEQYF.